The 5 T cell receptor beta chains below all came from one sample that was sequenced in a study of T cells expressing NK-cell markers. TCRdb reanalyzed the 5' RACE reads, giving one entry per CDR3 protein sequence and no DNA. The sample is made up of 400,000 to 500,000 distinct CDR3 sequences, and the top ten hold about 7.3% of it. The sequenced sample consisted of blood T cells: a sorted CD56 or NKG2C T cell subset, CD4+ or CD8+ T cells, or bulk PBMC T cells (not recorded which). The receptors stem from a woman between 18 and 75 years old in good health.

The CDR3 sequence: CASSFEPRGPQYF. The rearrangement joins TRBV27 to TRBJ2-5; TCRdb's D call, TRBD2, is unchecked because there is no DNA. The CDR3 extends over 13 amino acids. From germline, CDR1 is MNHEY and CDR2 SMNVEV (reference sequence).

The chain couples TRBV29-1 to TRBJ2-3; the TRBD2 assignment by TCRdb is unverifiable without DNA. Germline CDR1 reads SQVTM; CDR2 reads ANQGSEA. This CDR3 region has 12 residues. CDR3: CSVEAGADTQYF.

This sequence joins TRBV7-3 and TRBJ2-1; TCRdb's D gene call, TRBD2, goes unchecked for lack of DNA. Germline values: CDR1 SGHTA, CDR2 FQGTGA. This CDR3 spans 19 amino acids. The CDR3 region is CASSLSLGSGGSSYNEQFF. Full variable domain (missing parts from reference TRBV7-3 and TRBJ2-1): GAGVSQTPSNKVTEKGKYVELRCDPISGHTALYWYRQSLGQGPEFLIYFQGTGAADDSGLPNDRFFAVRPEGSVSTLKIQRTERGDSAVYLCASSLSLGSGGSSYNEQFFGPGTRLTVL.

This chain links TRBV5-5 with TRBJ2-5; TCRdb's D gene call, TRBD1, goes unchecked for lack of DNA. The CDR3 consists of 13 residues. CDR1 is SGHKS, CDR2 YYEKEE, per germline (reference sequence). CDR3 amino acids: CASIPGTVETQYF.

The rearrangement joins TRBV20-1 to TRBJ2-7; TCRdb's D call of TRBD2 is untestable without DNA. The CDR3 runs to 15 residues. Germline V gene lookup returns CDR1 DFQATT and CDR2 SNEGSKA (reference sequence). CDR3 amino acids: CSPSLLGLAGYEQYF.